This is a list of T cell receptor beta chains from one sample in a study of T cells after yellow fever vaccination. TCRdb reprocessed the 5' RACE reads via MiXCR and lists one record per CDR3 protein. Found here are 500,000 to 650,000 distinct CDR3 sequences, 10% to 15% of them singletons; the top ten hold under 15%. The sample in question was PBMCs, obtained on the day of the yellow fever booster vaccination. These receptors originate from a man aged 25 to 45 who received the YFV17D yellow fever vaccine. Each CDR3 is given with its conserved first and last residue. The order of the fields is CDR3 DNA, CDR3 protein, V gene, J gene, clone size, D gene. A D gene is named only where the DNA matches it firmly. Size is stated for part of the rows, as once, few or many counts, or as a class when the clone is expanded.

TGTGCCAGCAGCCCCGGCCCTAAGAAGGGCAATCAGCCCCAGCATTTT	CASSPGPKKGNQPQHF	TRBV7-2	TRBJ1-5	-	-
TGTGCCTGGAACGGGGGCGAGGGGCGAGAGTATTTT	CAWNGGEGREYF	TRBV30	TRBJ2-3	few	-
TGTGCCAGCAGCTTGTCTACTAGCGGGAGGATTTACAATGAGCAGTTCTTC	CASSLSTSGRIYNEQFF	TRBV5-4	TRBJ2-1	-	TRBD2
TGCAGTGCACCCCGGGGAGGGGCAGAGACCCAGTACTTC	CSAPRGGAETQYF	TRBV20-1	TRBJ2-5	few	TRBD2
TGTGCCAGCAGCCCCACTAGCGTGGGCGGGGAGCTGTTTTTT	CASSPTSVGGELFF	TRBV7-3	TRBJ2-2	few	TRBD2
TGTGCCAGCAGCTTAAGAACAGGGATGAGCAATCAGCCCCAGCATTTT	CASSLRTGMSNQPQHF	TRBV7-2	TRBJ1-5	few	-
TGTGCCAGCAGCGCCCCGGACCGTGGAGAGACCCAGTACTTC	CASSAPDRGETQYF	TRBV9	TRBJ2-5	-	-
TGTGCCAGCAGCTTATCTGCCAGTCACTCCTACAATGAGCAGTTCTTC	CASSLSASHSYNEQFF	TRBV11-2	TRBJ2-1	few	-
TGTGCCTGGAGTTCCTCTGGCAATCAGCCCCAGCATTTT	CAWSSSGNQPQHF	TRBV30	TRBJ1-5	-	-
TGTGCCAGCAGCATAAGCCGGGAGGGGATAGATACGCAGTATTTT	CASSISREGIDTQYF	TRBV7-2	TRBJ2-3	-	TRBD2
TGCAGTGGAGGATCAAACTACGAGGGGCAGTACTTC	CSGGSNYEGQYF	TRBV20-1	TRBJ2-7	-	-
TGCGCCAGCAGCTTGGGGGTAGCCTACTCCTACGAGCAGTACTTC	CASSLGVAYSYEQYF	TRBV5-1	TRBJ2-7	-	-
TGTGCCAGCAGCACAGGCCTTGGATACGGGGAGCTGTTTTTT	CASSTGLGYGELFF	TRBV7-2	TRBJ2-2	-	-
TGTGCCAGCAGTTCGGGACTAGCGGGAAAAGAGACCCAGTACTTC	CASSSGLAGKETQYF	TRBV27	TRBJ2-5	many	TRBD2
TGCAGTGCCCCGGCCGGCGGGAGTTTCCCAGATACGCAGTATTTT	CSAPAGGSFPDTQYF	TRBV20-1	TRBJ2-3	-	TRBD2
TGTGCCAGCAGTTTCCCCACTCCAGGGGAGACCCAGTACTTC	CASSFPTPGETQYF	TRBV12-3/TRBV12-4	TRBJ2-5	-	-
TGTGCCAGCAGCTTAGGAGCACAGAAACCCTACGAGCAGTACTTC	CASSLGAQKPYEQYF	TRBV11-2	TRBJ2-7	few	-
TGCAGTGCTTCGTCTTCCGGGACCCAGTCTACGAGGCAGTACTTC	CSASSSGTQSTRQYF	TRBV20-1	TRBJ2-7	few	-
TGTGCCAGCAGTTTAAGATGGCGGGAGCGAGCAACGTACGAGCAGTACTTC	CASSLRWRERATYEQYF	TRBV27	TRBJ2-7	many	TRBD2
TGTGCCAGCCTCCCGGCGCGAGGGTACAATGAGCAGTTCTTC	CASLPARGYNEQFF	TRBV2	TRBJ2-1	few	-
TGCAGTGCTAGTCCAGCGACAGGGGGCTTAACTAATGAAAAACTGTTTTTT	CSASPATGGLTNEKLFF	TRBV20-1	TRBJ1-4	many	TRBD1
TGTGCCACCAGGCGATCGGACGGACCGCGGGCCGGGGAGCTGTTTTTT	CATRRSDGPRAGELFF	TRBV15	TRBJ2-2	-	-
TGTGCTAGTGGCCTCAATCAGCCCCAGCATTTT	CASGLNQPQHF	TRBV12-5	TRBJ1-5	-	-
TGTGCCAGCAGCCGGGAGTACAATCAGCCCCAGCATTTT	CASSREYNQPQHF	TRBV14	TRBJ1-5	-	-
TGTGCCAGCAGCGCCCCGTCCGGGGTTAGCTACACCTTC	CASSAPSGVSYTF	TRBV7-8	TRBJ1-2	few	-
TGTGCCAGCAGTACGGGGGCGCCGTATGATACGCAGTATTTT	CASSTGAPYDTQYF	TRBV11-2	TRBJ2-3	many	-
TGTGCCTGCCAGTGGAGCGGGCCCCGCTACGAGCAGTACTTC	CACQWSGPRYEQYF	TRBV30	TRBJ2-7	few	-
TGTGCCAGCAGTTACTACGTGGACTACGAGCAGTACTTC	CASSYYVDYEQYF	TRBV6-2/TRBV6-3	TRBJ2-7	many	-
TGTGCCAGCAGTTGGACAGGGGTCTACGAGCAGTACTTC	CASSWTGVYEQYF	TRBV2	TRBJ2-7	few	TRBD1
TGCGCCAGCAGGGCAATTAGCACCGAGCTTACCTACAATGAGCAGTTCTTC	CASRAISTELTYNEQFF	TRBV5-1	TRBJ2-1	-	-
TGTGCCAGCAGCTCCGGGACAGGGCTTTTTTCGGAGACCCAGTACTTC	CASSSGTGLFSETQYF	TRBV7-8	TRBJ2-5	few	TRBD1
TGTGCCAGTAGTATGTACGAGCAGTACTTC	CASSMYEQYF	TRBV19	TRBJ2-7	-	-
TGTGCCAGCTCCGCAGGGGGGCTGACAGAGACCCAGTACTTC	CASSAGGLTETQYF	TRBV6-1	TRBJ2-5	few	-
TGTGCCAGCAGCCACCTCTCCGGGACAGGGGGTTCACCCCTCCACTTT	CASSHLSGTGGSPLHF	TRBV11-2	TRBJ1-6	few	TRBD1
TGCGCCAGCAGCTACACAGGGACCGGGGAGCTGTTTTTT	CASSYTGTGELFF	TRBV5-1	TRBJ2-2	few	-
TGTGCCAGCAGTCATACAGGGAATCCCTACAATGAGCAGTTCTTC	CASSHTGNPYNEQFF	TRBV6-1	TRBJ2-1	-	-
TGCAGTGCTACAGGGTTACGGCACTATGGCTACACCTTC	CSATGLRHYGYTF	TRBV20-1	TRBJ1-2	-	-
TGTGCCAGCAGCGTACGGGCCACGGGGACCGGGGAGCTGTTTTTT	CASSVRATGTGELFF	TRBV9	TRBJ2-2	-	-
TGTGCCAGCAATGGTGGAGACGGGGAGCTGTTTTTT	CASNGGDGELFF	TRBV6-2/TRBV6-3	TRBJ2-2	few	-
TGTGCCAGCAGCCACGCTAGCGGGAGTTTTACAGATACGCAGTATTTT	CASSHASGSFTDTQYF	TRBV12-3/TRBV12-4	TRBJ2-3	-	TRBD2
TGCGCCAGCAGCCAAGCCGGGACAGGGTATCCCTACGAGCAGTACTTC	CASSQAGTGYPYEQYF	TRBV4-3	TRBJ2-7	many	TRBD1
TGTGCCAGCAGCCATGGGACAGCCCCTAGCACAGATACGCAGTATTTT	CASSHGTAPSTDTQYF	TRBV7-2	TRBJ2-3	few	TRBD1
TGCGCCAGCAGCCAAGTGGTGGGTGGGGGTCAAGAGACCCAGTACTTC	CASSQVVGGGQETQYF	TRBV4-3	TRBJ2-5	-	-
TGTGCCAGCAGCTCCCGAGGGGGCTTAAGCAATCAGCCCCAGCATTTT	CASSSRGGLSNQPQHF	TRBV5-6	TRBJ1-5	few	TRBD1
TGTGCCAGCAGTGAATTGGGGGGACAGGGTTACGGCTACACCTTC	CASSELGGQGYGYTF	TRBV25-1	TRBJ1-2	few	TRBD1
TGTGCCAGCAAAAGAGACTGGGGGGACACTGAAGCTTTCTTT	CASKRDWGDTEAFF	TRBV2	TRBJ1-1	-	-
TGTGCCAGCACCCGGACTAGCGGGACCATCGGTAATGAGCAGTTCTTC	CASTRTSGTIGNEQFF	TRBV6-1	TRBJ2-1	few	TRBD2
TGCGCCACTTCCGCAGCGTCCCCAGTTAATGAGCAGTTCTTC	CATSAASPVNEQFF	TRBV23-1	TRBJ2-1	-	-
TGTGCCAGCAGCTTACCACTTGTCGGGGGAGATCAGCCCCAGCATTTT	CASSLPLVGGDQPQHF	TRBV7-8	TRBJ1-5	few	-
TGTGCCAGCTGCCAAGGACACCCCTATGGCTACACCTTC	CASCQGHPYGYTF	TRBV12-3/TRBV12-4	TRBJ1-2	few	-
TGTGCCAGCAAACGACTGGGGAACACCGGGGAGCTGTTTTTT	CASKRLGNTGELFF	TRBV6-2/TRBV6-3	TRBJ2-2	-	-
TGCGCCAGCGGGAGGGACACCGGGGAGCTGTTTTTT	CASGRDTGELFF	TRBV5-1	TRBJ2-2	few	TRBD2
TGTGCCAGCAGTTTATACGGGACATTAGCCAAAAACATTCAGTACTTC	CASSLYGTLAKNIQYF	TRBV27	TRBJ2-4	-	-
TGCAGTGCTAGAGGAGCGACCTACAATGAGCAGTTCTTC	CSARGATYNEQFF	TRBV20-1	TRBJ2-1	few	-
TGTGCCAGCAGTTACACAGAAGAAGGGATAGATACGCAGTATTTT	CASSYTEEGIDTQYF	TRBV6-5	TRBJ2-3	few	-
TGTGCCAGCAGGCCCCCCGGTAAGGGGGTCTACGAGCAGTACTTC	CASRPPGKGVYEQYF	TRBV6-1	TRBJ2-7	few	-
TGTGCCAGCAGCTTAAGGCAGGGACGTCAAAATGAAAAACTGTTTTTT	CASSLRQGRQNEKLFF	TRBV7-9	TRBJ1-4	-	-